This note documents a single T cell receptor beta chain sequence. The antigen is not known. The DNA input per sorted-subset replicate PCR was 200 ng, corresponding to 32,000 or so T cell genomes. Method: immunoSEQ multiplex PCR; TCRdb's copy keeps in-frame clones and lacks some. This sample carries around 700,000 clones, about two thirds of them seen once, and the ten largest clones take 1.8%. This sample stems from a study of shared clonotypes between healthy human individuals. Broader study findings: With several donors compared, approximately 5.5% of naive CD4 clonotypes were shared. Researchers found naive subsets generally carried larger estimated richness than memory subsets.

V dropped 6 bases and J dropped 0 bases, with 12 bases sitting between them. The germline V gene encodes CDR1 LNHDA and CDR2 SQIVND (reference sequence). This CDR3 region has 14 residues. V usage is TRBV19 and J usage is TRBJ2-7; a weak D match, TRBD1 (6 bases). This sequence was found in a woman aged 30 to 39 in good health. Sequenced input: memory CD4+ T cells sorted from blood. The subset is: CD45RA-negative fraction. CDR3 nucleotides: TGTGCCAGTAGCCAAACGACAGGCTCCTACGAGCAGTACTTC. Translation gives CASSQTTGSYEQYF. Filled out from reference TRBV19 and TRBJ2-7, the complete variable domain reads DGGITQSPKYLFRKEGQNVTLSCEQNLNHDAMYWYRQDPGQGLRLIYYSQIVNDFQKGDIAEGYSVSREKKESFPLTVTSAQKNPTAFYLCASSQTTGSYEQYFGPGTRLTVT.